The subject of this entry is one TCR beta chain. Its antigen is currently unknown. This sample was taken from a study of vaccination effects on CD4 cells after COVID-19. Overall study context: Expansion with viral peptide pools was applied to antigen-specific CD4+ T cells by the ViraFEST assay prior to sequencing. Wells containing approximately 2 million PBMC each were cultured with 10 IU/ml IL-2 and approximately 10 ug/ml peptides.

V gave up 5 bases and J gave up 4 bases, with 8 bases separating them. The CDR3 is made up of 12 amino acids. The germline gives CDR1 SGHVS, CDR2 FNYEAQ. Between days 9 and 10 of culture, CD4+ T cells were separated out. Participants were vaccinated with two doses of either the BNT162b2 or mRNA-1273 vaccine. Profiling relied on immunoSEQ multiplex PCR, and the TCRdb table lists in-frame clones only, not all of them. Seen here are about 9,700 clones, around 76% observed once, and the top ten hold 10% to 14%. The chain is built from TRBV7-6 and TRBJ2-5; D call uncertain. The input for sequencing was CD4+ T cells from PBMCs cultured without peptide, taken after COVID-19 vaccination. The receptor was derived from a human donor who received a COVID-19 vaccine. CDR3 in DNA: TGTGCCAGCAGCCCTCCGCTAGAGACCCAGTACTTC. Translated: CASSPPLETQYF. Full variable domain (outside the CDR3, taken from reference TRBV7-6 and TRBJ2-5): GAGVSQSPRYKVTKRGQDVALRCDPISGHVSLYWYRQALGQGPEFLTYFNYEAQQDKSGLPNDRFSAERPEGSISTLTIQRTEQRDSAMYRCASSPPLETQYFGPGTRLLVL.